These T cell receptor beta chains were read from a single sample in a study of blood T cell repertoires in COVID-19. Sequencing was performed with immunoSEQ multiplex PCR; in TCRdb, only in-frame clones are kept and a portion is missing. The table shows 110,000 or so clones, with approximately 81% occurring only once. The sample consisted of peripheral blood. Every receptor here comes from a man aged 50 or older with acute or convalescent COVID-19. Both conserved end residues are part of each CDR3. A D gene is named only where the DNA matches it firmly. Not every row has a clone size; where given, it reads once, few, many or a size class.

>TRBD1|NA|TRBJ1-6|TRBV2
TGTGCCAGCAGTGAGGGGACAGGGTTGGGGCTGGGATCACCCCTCCACTTT
CASSEGTGLGLGSPLHF
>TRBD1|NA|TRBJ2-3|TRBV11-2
TGTGCCAGCAGCCTTGGGACAGGGTCAGATACGCAGTATTTT
CASSLGTGSDTQYF
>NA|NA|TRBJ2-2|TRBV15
TGTGCCACCAGCAAGAATTGGGGGCGGAACACCGGGGAGCTGTTTTTT
CATSKNWGRNTGELFF
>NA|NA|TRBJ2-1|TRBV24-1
TGTGCCACCAGTGGCAATACAGGGACCTCCTACAATGAGCAGTTCTTC
CATSGNTGTSYNEQFF
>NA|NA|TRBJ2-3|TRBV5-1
TGCGCCAGCAGCTTGGGACTAGTAGGAGATACGCAGTATTTT
CASSLGLVGDTQYF
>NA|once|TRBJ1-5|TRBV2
TGTGCCAGCAGTTACTCCAGGGGATTTAGCAATCAGCCCCAGCATTTT
CASSYSRGFSNQPQHF
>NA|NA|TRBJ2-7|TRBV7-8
TGTGCCAGCAGCTTAGCGAAGGGGGGCAGGGGGGACTCCTACGAGCAGTACTTC
CASSLAKGGRGDSYEQYF
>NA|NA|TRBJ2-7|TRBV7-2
TGTGCCAGCAGCTTCACCGGCTACGAGCAGTACTTC
CASSFTGYEQYF
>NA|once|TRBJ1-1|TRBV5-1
TGCGCCAGCAGCTTTGGACTTGAAGCTTTCTTT
CASSFGLEAFF
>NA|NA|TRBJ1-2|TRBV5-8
TGTGCCAGCAGCTTGAGAGACAGGTGGGGTGGCTACACCTTC
CASSLRDRWGGYTF
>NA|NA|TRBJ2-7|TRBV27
TGTGCCAGCAGTTTCTCGACAGATGCCTACGAGCAGTACTTC
CASSFSTDAYEQYF
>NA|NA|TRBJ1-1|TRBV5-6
TGTGCCAGCAGCTTGAATAGGGGTGCGAACACTGAAGCTTTCTTT
CASSLNRGANTEAFF
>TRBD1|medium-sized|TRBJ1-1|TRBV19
TGTGCCAGTAGTACAGGGACAGGGGGCGCGGGGACTGAAGCTTTCTTT
CASSTGTGGAGTEAFF